One and the same sample provided the 3 T cell receptor beta chains below, sequenced in a study of T cell responses to AZD1222 COVID-19 vaccine. Clones were read by immunoSEQ multiplex PCR, and TCRdb kept only the in-frame ones, dropping some. The table lists tens of thousands of clones, roughly 90% of them singletons, with under 3.5% in the top ten. The sample was peripheral blood, taken 28 days after the second AZD1222 dose. All receptors derive from an adult who received the AZD1222 COVID-19 vaccine.

The chain recombines TRBV18 with TRBJ1-2, with 9 bases fitting TRBD1. CDR1 is KGHSH, CDR2 LQKENI, per germline. The CDR3 contains 13 residues. J was trimmed by 4 bases and V by 4 bases; bases with no gene match: 1. The CDR3 sequence: CASSLDRGYGYTF. The CDR3 DNA follows: TGTGCCAGCTCACTGGACAGGGGCTATGGCTACACCTTC.

The chain carries TRBV6-1 and TRBJ1-2, with TRBD1 matching over 10 bases. The CDR3 runs to 14 residues. The V gene's germline CDR1 is MNHNS and CDR2 SASEGT. Trimming took 1 base from V and 7 from J; bases not matched to a gene: 3. This chain's CDR3 is CASSEVGQGGGYTF. DNA of the CDR3: TGTGCCAGCAGTGAAGTCGGACAGGGGGGTGGCTACACCTTC.

V is TRBV11-3 and J is TRBJ1-3; possibly TRBD1 for D (5 bases). The CDR3 runs 15 residues. V shed 4 bases and J shed 4 bases, with 14 bases lying between them. The germline gives CDR1 SGHNT, CDR2 YENEEA. CDR3 sequence: CASSYTGAGGNTIYF. The CDR3 DNA reads TGTGCCAGCAGCTATACCGGGGCAGGAGGAAACACCATATATTTT.